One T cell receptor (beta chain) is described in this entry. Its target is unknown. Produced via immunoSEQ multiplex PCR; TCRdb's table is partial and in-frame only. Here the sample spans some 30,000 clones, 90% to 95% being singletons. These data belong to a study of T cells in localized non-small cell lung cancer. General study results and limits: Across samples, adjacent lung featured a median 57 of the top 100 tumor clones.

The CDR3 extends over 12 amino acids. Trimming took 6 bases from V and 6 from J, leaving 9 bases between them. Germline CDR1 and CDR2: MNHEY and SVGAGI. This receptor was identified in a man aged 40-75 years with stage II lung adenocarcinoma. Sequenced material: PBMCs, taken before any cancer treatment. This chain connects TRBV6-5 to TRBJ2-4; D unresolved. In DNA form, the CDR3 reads TGTGCCAGCAGAGCGCCGGGAAACATTCAGTACTTC. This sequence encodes CASRAPGNIQYF.